This TCR beta chain was observed in a study of blood T cell repertoires in COVID-19. Study-level information: COVID-19 samples from acute and convalescent phases originated in the United States, Italy and Spain. The analysed material was cDNA or gDNA that came from T cells, B-cell-depleted T cells, or PBMCs.

The V end was cut by 4 bases, the J end by 2 bases, with 9 bases between. The length of the CDR3 is 14 residues. Germline loops: CDR1 SNHLY, CDR2 FYNNEI. As processed by the authors: For nucleated cells, counts were estimated from reference gene primer amplification. Clones were read by immunoSEQ multiplex PCR, and TCRdb kept only the in-frame ones, dropping some. The V and J calls and clone size were taken over from that table, and D and trimming were inferred from the DNA. Of roughly 120,000 clones listed, over 65% were seen once; the top ten hold around 4%. The V call is TRBV2, the J call TRBJ2-1; tentative D call: TRBD2 (5 bases). The source material was peripheral blood. The source is a woman older than 75 with acute or convalescent COVID-19. For the CDR3, the DNA is TGTGCCAGCAGTGTCGGGGTTACCTACAATGAGCAGTTCTTC. Amino acid sequence: CASSVGVTYNEQFF. Full variable domain (remainder filled in from reference TRBV2 and TRBJ2-1): EPEVTQTPSHQVTQMGQEVILRCVPISNHLYFYWYRQILGQKVEFLVSFYNNEISEKSEIFDDQFSVERPDGSNFTLKIRSTKLEDSAMYFCASSVGVTYNEQFFGPGTRLTVL.